The clone carrying this TCR beta chain has just a few counts. Its target is unknown. CD8+CD4-CCR7+CD45RA+ sorting gave the naive CD8 T cells. V was trimmed by 3 bases and J by 0 bases, leaving 15 bases between them. The length of the CDR3 is 15 residues. Germline CDR1 reads DFQATT; CDR2 reads SNEGSKA (reference sequence). The sample originates from a study of molecular identifiers for immune sequencing clone quantification. Points from the study as a whole: Highly expanded clones may be undercounted when identical TCR molecules share barcodes.

Each CDR3 protein gets one entry after TCRdb re-called the PCR reads with MiXCR. Of about 640,000 distinct CDR3 sequences in the sample, 15% to 20% were seen once. This TCR was recovered from a human donor in good health. Some libraries in this study had Jurkat cell RNA spiked in. Sequenced material: naive CD8+ T cells from blood, with Jurkat cell RNA spiked in. Subset indicated: FACS-sorted CD8+CD4-CCR7+CD45RA+ naive T cells. This rearrangement joins TRBV20-1 to TRBJ2-7; no reliable D call. CDR3 in DNA: TGCAGTGCTAGGGTGACATATACCAGCTCCTACGAGCAGTACTTC. It specifies CSARVTYTSSYEQYF.